This TCR beta chain originates from a study of T cells in Graves' hyperthyroidism and ophthalmopathy. The study, taken as a whole, reports: Most clonotypes that expanded in the thyroid above 0.001 also showed up in blood.

Stable hyperthyroidism: no ophthalmopathy progression over 18 months of follow-up. Amplified regions were TCR beta CDR3 sequences from RNA transcripts. The TCR CDR3 first-round RT-PCR relied on the HTBI primer set. In TCRdb, the multiplex PCR reads were re-called with MiXCR into one record per CDR3 protein. This sample carries some 720,000 distinct CDR3 sequences, approximately 16% of them seen once, and the ten largest clones take about 8.4%. This clonotype was picked up a small number of times. Its specificity is not known. V lost 4 bases to trimming and J lost 2 bases, with 9 bases between them. CDR3 length equals 13 residues. Germline V gene data show CDR1 as GTSNPN and CDR2 as SVGIG (reference sequence).

This clonotype was sampled from a man in his late teens or twenties with Graves' hyperthyroidism. Sample: blood. The genes are TRBV30 and TRBJ1-5; unclear D gene. The CDR3 region is CAWNIGGNQPQHF. The CDR3 region has the DNA TGTGCCTGGAACATTGGCGGCAATCAGCCCCAGCATTTT.